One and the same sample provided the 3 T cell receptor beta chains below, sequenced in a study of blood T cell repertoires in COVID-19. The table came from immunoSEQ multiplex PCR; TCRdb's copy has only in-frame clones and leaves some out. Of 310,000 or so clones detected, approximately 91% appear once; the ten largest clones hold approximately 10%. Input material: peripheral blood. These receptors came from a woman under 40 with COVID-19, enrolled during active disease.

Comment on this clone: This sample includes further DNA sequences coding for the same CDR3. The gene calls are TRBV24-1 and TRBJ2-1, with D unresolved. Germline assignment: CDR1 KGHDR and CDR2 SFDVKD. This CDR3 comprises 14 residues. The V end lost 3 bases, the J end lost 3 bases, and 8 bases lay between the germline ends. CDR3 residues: CATSDLAGYNEQFF. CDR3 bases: TGTGCCACCAGTGATCTGGCAGGCTACAATGAGCAGTTCTTC.

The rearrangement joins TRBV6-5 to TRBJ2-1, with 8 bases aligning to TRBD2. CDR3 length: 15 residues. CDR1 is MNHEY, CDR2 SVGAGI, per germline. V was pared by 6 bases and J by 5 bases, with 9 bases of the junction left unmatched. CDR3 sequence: CASSPLSGANNEQFF. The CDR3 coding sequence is TGTGCCAGCAGCCCCCTTAGCGGGGCAAACAATGAGCAGTTCTTC.

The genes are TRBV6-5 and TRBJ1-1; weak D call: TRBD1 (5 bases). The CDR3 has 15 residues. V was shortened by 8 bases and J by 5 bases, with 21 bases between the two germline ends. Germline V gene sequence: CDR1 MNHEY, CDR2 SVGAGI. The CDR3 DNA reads TGTGCCAGCGACTTCGCAGGGCGAATGTCGACTGAAGCTTTCTTT. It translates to CASDFAGRMSTEAFF.